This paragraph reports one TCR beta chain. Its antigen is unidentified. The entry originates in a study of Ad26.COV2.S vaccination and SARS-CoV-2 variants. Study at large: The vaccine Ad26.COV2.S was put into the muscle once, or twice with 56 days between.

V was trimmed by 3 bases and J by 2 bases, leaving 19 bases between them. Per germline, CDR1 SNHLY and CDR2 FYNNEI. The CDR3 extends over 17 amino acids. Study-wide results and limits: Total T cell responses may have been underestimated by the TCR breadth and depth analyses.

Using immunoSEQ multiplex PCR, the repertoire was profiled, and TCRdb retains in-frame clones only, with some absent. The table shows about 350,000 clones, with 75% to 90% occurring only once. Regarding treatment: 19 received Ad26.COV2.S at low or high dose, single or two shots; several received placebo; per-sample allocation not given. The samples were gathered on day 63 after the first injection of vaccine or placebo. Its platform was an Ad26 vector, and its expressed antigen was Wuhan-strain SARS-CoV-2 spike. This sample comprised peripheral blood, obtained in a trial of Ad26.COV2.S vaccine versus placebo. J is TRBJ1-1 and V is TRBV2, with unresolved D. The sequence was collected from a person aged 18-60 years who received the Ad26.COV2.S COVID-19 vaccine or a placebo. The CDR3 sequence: CASSDSGWGFLNTEAFF. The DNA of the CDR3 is TGTGCCAGCAGTGATAGTGGATGGGGTTTCCTTAACACTGAAGCTTTCTTT.